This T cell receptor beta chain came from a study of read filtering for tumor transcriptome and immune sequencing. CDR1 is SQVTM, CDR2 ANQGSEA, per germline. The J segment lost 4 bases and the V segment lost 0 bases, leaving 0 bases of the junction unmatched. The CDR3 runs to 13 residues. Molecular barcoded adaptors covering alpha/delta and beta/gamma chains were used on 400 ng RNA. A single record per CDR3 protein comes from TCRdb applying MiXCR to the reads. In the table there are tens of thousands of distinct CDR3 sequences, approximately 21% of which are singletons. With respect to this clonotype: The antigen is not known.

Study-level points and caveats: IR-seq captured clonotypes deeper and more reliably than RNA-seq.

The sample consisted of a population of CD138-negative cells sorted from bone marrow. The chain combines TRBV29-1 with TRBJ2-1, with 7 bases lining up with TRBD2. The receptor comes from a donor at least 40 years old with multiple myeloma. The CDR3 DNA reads TGCAGCGTTGAAGAGGGGGGGTACAATGAGCAGTTCTTC. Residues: CSVEEGGYNEQFF.